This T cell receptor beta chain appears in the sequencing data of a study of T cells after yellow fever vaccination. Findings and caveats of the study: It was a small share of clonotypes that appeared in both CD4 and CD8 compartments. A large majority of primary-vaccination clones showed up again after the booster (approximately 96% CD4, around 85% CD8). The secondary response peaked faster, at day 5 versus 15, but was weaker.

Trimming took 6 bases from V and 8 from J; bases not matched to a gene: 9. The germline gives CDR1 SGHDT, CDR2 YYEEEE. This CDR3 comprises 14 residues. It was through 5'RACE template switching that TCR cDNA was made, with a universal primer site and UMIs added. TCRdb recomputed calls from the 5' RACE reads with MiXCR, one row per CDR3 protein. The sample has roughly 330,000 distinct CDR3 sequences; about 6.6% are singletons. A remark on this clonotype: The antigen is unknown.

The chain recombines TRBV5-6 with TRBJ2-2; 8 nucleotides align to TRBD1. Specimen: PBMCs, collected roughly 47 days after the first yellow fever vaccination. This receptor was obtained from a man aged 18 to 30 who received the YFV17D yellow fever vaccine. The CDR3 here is CASTLDRGLGELFF. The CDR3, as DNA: TGTGCCAGCACCCTCGACAGGGGCCTTGGGGAGCTGTTTTTT.